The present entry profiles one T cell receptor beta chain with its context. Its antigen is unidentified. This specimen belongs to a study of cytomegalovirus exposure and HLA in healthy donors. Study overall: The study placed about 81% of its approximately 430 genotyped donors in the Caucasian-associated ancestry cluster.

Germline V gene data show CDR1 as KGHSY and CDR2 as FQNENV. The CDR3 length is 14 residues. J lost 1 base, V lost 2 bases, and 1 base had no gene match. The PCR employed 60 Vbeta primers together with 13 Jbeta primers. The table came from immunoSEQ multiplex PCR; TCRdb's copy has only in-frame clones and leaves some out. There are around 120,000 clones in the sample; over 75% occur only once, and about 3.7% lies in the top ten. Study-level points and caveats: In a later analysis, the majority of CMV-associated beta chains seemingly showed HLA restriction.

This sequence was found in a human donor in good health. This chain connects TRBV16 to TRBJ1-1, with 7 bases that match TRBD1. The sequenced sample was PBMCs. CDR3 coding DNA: TGTGCCAGCAGCCAAAACAGGGGGAACACTGAAGCTTTCTTT. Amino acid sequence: CASSQNRGNTEAFF.